This TCR beta chain was found in a study of cytomegalovirus exposure and HLA in healthy donors. This CDR3 has 12 amino acids. Germline lookup yields CDR1 MNHEY and CDR2 SVGAGI. With 1 base removed from V and 8 bases from J, the gap between germline ends came to 8 bases. This PCR relied on a set of 60 Vbeta primers and 13 Jbeta primers. The table came from immunoSEQ multiplex PCR; TCRdb's copy has only in-frame clones and leaves some out. The sample records about 190,000 clones, more than 75% being singletons. The chain is built from TRBV6-5 and TRBJ1-2; tentatively, D is TRBD1 (6 bases). The receptor was isolated from a woman in her forties or fifties in good health and CMV-seropositive. The sample comprised PBMCs. For the CDR3, the DNA is TGTGCCAGCAGTTACTGGGGGGGCGGCTACACCTTC. This encodes CASSYWGGGYTF.